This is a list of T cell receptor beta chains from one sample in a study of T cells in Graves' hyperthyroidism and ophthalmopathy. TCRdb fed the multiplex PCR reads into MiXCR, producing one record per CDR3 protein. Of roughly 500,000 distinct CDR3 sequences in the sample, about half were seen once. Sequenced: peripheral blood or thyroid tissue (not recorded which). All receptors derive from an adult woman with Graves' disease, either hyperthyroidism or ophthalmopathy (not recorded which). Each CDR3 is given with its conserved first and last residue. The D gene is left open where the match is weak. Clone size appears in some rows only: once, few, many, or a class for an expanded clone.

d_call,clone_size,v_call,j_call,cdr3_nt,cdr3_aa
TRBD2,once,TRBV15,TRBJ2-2,TGTGCCACCAGCAGACTACTAGCGGGAGATACCGGGGAGCTGTTTTTT,CATSRLLAGDTGELFF
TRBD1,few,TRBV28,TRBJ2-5,TGTGCCAGCAGCCTCAGAGACAGGGCCCCCTTAAAGACCCAGTACTTC,CASSLRDRAPLKTQYF
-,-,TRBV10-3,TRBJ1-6,TGTGCCAGCGGGGACCCCTCCTATAATCCACCCCTCCACTTT,CASGDPSYNPPLHF
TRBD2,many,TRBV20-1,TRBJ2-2,TGCAGTGCTTCCCGACTAGCGGGAGGATCGGGGGGGAGGGAGCTGTTTTTT,CSASRLAGGSGGRELFF
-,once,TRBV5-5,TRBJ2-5,TGTGCCAGCAGCTGGGGACAACAAGGGACCCAGTACTTC,CASSWGQQGTQYF
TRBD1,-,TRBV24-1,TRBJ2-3,TGTGCCACCAGTGACCGGAGGGGGACAGGTCCGACAGATACGCAGTATTTT,CATSDRRGTGPTDTQYF
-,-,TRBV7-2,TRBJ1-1,-,CASSLFICSAEGSGVNTEAFF
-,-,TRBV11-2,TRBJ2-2,TGTGCCAGCAGCCGGGGGATCGGAAGAAGGAACACCGGGGAGCTGTTTTTT,CASSRGIGRRNTGELFF
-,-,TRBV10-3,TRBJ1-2,TGTGCCATCAGTGATCAGACCGGGCGGAGAACTGGAAACACCTTC,CAISDQTGRRTGNTF
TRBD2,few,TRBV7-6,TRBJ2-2,TGTGCCAGCAGACAAGGACTAGCTCCCACTCGGGCCGGGGAGCTGTTTTTT,CASRQGLAPTRAGELFF
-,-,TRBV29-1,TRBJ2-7,TGCAGCGTTTTATCGGGGTACGAGCAGTACTTC,CSVLSGYEQYF
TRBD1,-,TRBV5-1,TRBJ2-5,TGCGCCAGCAGCGAGTTGACAGGGGACCAAGAGACCCAGTACTTC,CASSELTGDQETQYF
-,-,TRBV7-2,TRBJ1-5,TGTGCCAGCAGTCAAGGTCCCAGCCAGCCCCAGCATTTT,CASSQGPSQPQHF
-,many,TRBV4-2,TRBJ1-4,TGTGCCAGCAGCCAAGGACCGTCCCTGGGAGAAAAACTGTTTTTT,CASSQGPSLGEKLFF
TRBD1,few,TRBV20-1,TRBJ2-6,TGCAGTGCTAGGGGACAGGGGCATGTCGCTGGGGCCAACGTCCTGACTTTC,CSARGQGHVAGANVLTF
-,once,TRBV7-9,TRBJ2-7,TGTGCCAGCCCCCCTTCGGGTTCCTACGAGCAGTACTTC,CASPPSGSYEQYF
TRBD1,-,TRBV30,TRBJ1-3,TGTGCCTGGAGTGAAGGGACAGCCTCTGGAAACACCATATATTTT,CAWSEGTASGNTIYF
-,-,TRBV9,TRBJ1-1,TGTGCCAGCAGCGGTGATTGGGGGGAGGGAGTCACTGAAGCTTTCTTT,CASSGDWGEGVTEAFF
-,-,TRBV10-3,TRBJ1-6,TGTGCCATCAGTGTCGACAGTGCCACCCTCCACTTT,CAISVDSATLHF
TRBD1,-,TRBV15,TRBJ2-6,TGTGCCACCAGCGGGTTCCGACAGGGTGGGGCCAACGTCCTGACTTTC,CATSGFRQGGANVLTF
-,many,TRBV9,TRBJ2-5,TGTGCCAGCAGCGCATCGCTTGACCCAGGAGGAGAGACCCAGTACTTC,CASSASLDPGGETQYF
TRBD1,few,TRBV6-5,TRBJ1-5,TGTGCCAGCAGTCCCCGGCGGCGACAGGGGATTTATCAGCCCCAGCATTTT,CASSPRRRQGIYQPQHF
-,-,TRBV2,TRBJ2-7,TGTGCCAGCAGGGTAGACACCGGGGAGCTGTACTTC,CASRVDTGELYF
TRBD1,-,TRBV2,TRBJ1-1,TGTGCCAGCCGCCGGGACAGCCGTAAGAACACTGAAGCTTTCTTT,CASRRDSRKNTEAFF
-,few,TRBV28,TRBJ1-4,TGTGCCAGCAGGACATCGACTACTAATGAAAAACTGTTTTTT,CASRTSTTNEKLFF
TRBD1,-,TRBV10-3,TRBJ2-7,TGTGCCACAGGGGGCTTATACGAGCAGTACTTC,CATGGLYEQYF
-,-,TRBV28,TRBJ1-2,TGTGCCAGCAGATCGAGGGTTGACTATGGCTACACCTTC,CASRSRVDYGYTF
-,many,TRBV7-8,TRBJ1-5,TGTGCCAGCAGCTTAGGTAGGGGTATGAAGGGTCAGCCCCAGCATTTT,CASSLGRGMKGQPQHF
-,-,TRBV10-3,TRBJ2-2,TGTGCCATCAGTCTTTCCGACAGTCAAACCGGGGAGCTGTTTTTT,CAISLSDSQTGELFF
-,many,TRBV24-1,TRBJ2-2,TGTGCCACCAGTTGGGGAGGCGACACCGGGGAGCTGTTTTTT,CATSWGGDTGELFF
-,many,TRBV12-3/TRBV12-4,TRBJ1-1,TGTGCCAGCAGTTTAGCGGGGCAGAGGAACACTGAAGCTTTCTTT,CASSLAGQRNTEAFF
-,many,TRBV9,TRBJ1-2,TGTGCCAGCAGCGCCCGCCCAGATAACTATGGCTACACCTTC,CASSARPDNYGYTF
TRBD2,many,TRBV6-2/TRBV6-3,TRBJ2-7,TGTGCCAGCAGTGCGGCTAGCGGGGGGTACGAGCAGTACTTC,CASSAASGGYEQYF
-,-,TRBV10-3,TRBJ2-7,TGTGCCATCAGCCCCGACTACGAGCAGTACTTC,CAISPDYEQYF
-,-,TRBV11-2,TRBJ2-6,TGTGCCAGCAGCCCACCAGTGAACACTGAAGCTTTC,CASSPPVNTEAF
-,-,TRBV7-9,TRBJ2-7,TGTGCCAGCAGGGCTATCCTTGGTTACGAGCAGTACTTC,CASRAILGYEQYF
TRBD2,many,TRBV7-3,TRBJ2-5,TGTGCCAGCAGTCGCGGGAGTTGGGAGACCCAGTACTTC,CASSRGSWETQYF
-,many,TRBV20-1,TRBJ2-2,TGCAGTGCTAGCATGCAGGGTGTCACCGGGGAGCTGTTTTTT,CSASMQGVTGELFF
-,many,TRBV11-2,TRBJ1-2,TGTGCCAGCAGCTGGATCTATGGCTACACCTTC,CASSWIYGYTF
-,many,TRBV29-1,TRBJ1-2,TGCAGCGTCCTACCTACAGGGAGCTATGGCTACACCTTC,CSVLPTGSYGYTF
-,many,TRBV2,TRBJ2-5,TGTGCCAGCAGCCTGGACGGCCAGGGGACCCAGTACTTC,CASSLDGQGTQYF
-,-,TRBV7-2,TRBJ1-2,TGTGCCAGCAGTTGCCTCCGGGACATCAGACCCACTAACTATGGCTACACCTTC,CASSCLRDIRPTNYGYTF
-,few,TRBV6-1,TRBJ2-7,TGTGCCAGCAGACCCGGGTCTGAGCAGTACTTC,CASRPGSEQYF
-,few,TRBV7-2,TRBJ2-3,TGTGCCAGCAGCTCACGGCTCACAGATACGCAGTATTTT,CASSSRLTDTQYF
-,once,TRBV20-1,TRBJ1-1,TGCAGTGCTAGAAATACAGGAACTGAAGCTTTCTTT,CSARNTGTEAFF
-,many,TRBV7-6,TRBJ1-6,TGTGCCAGCAGCTTAGTGGGCCGGGGTAATTCACCCCTCCACTTT,CASSLVGRGNSPLHF
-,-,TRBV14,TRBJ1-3,TGTGCCAGCAGCCTACGTTCTGTGAACACCATATATTTT,CASSLRSVNTIYF
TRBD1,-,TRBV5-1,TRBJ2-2,TGCGCCAACGCTTCGTACGGGACAGGGAACACCGGGGAGCTGTTTTTT,CANASYGTGNTGELFF
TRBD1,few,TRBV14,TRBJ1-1,TGTGCCAGCAGCACGGTTGACAGGGGAACTGAAGCTTTCTTT,CASSTVDRGTEAFF
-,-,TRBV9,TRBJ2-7,TGTGCCAGCAGCTTAGCTCAGGGGGGCTCCTACGAGCAGTACTTC,CASSLAQGGSYEQYF
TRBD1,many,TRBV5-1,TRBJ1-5,TGCGCCAGCAGCTTGGGTACAGGGGGCCAGGAGCAGCCCCAGCATTTT,CASSLGTGGQEQPQHF
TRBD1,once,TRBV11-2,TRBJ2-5,TGTGCCAGCAGCGCGGGCCCGGGCAGGGGGAAGACCCAGTACTTC,CASSAGPGRGKTQYF
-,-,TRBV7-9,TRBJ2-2,TGTGCCAGCAAGGTTTGGGGGGCGTCTACCGGGGAGCTGTTTTTT,CASKVWGASTGELFF
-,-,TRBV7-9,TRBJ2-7,TGTGCCAGCACCCCGAGTGGGTGGGGGACCTCCTACGAGCAGTACTTC,CASTPSGWGTSYEQYF
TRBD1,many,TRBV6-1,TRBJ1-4,TGTGCCAGCAGTCAGGGACAGGTCAGCGAAAAACTGTTTTTT,CASSQGQVSEKLFF